This T cell receptor (beta chain) was obtained from a study of Ad26.COV2.S vaccination and SARS-CoV-2 variants. Study context: Intramuscularly, Ad26.COV2.S was given either once or twice, 56 days apart.

Treatment of the sample: around 19 received Ad26.COV2.S at low or high dose, single or two shots; about five received placebo; per-sample allocation not given. The study sampled participants on day 63 after the first vaccine or placebo injection. Findings and caveats of the study: Analytic work on TCR breadth and depth might have understated the full extent of total T cell responses. Across vaccine and placebo recipients, the breadth of non-spike TCRs was similar. Spike-specific responses of CD8+ and CD4+ T cells were reported to display substantial breadth after vaccination.

The data were produced by immunoSEQ multiplex PCR, yet TCRdb's version contains in-frame clones alone and is incomplete. The profile shows fewer than 500,000 clones, roughly 88% of them singletons. The V and J ends lost 2 bases and 0 bases, in that order; junction bases with no gene match: 6. The CDR3 extends over 17 amino acids. CDR1 MNHEY and CDR2 SMNVEV come from the germline V gene (reference sequence). Of note for this clone: The antigen is not known.

Material: peripheral blood, obtained in a trial of Ad26.COV2.S vaccine versus placebo. This chain links TRBV27 with TRBJ2-7; 11 bases match TRBD2. The clonotype originates from a person between 18 and 65 years old who received the Ad26.COV2.S COVID-19 vaccine or a placebo. DNA of the CDR3: TGTGCCAGCAGTTTAACTAGCGGGAGACCCAGCTCCTACGAGCAGTACTTC. It is translated as CASSLTSGRPSSYEQYF.